What follows describes a single T cell receptor (beta chain). These data are taken from a study of blood T cell repertoires in COVID-19. Study context: The samples span acute and convalescent COVID-19 from the United States, Italy and Spain.

Germline assignment: CDR1 SGHAT and CDR2 FQNNGV. The CDR3 covers 15 residues. With V trimmed by 1 base and J by 3 bases, 5 bases remained unmatched. In the source study's methods: Nucleated cell number was recorded as an estimate derived from reference gene primer amplification. The method was immunoSEQ multiplex PCR; TCRdb's version includes in-frame clones alone and lacks a portion of them. Clone size and V and J calls were adopted from that table, with D and trimming inferred from the DNA. The repertoire includes about 170,000 clones, more than 75% of them detected once, and around 2.1% sits in the top ten.

The V call is TRBV11-2, the J call TRBJ2-7; 8 bases agree with TRBD2. The receptor was derived from a man aged 50 to 59 who had recovered from COVID-19. Sequenced input: peripheral blood. CDR3 nucleotides: TGTGCCAGCAGCTTAGGAGCGGGAGAGCGCTACGAGCAGTACTTC. Protein product: CASSLGAGERYEQYF.